The entry below gives a single T cell receptor beta chain sequence along with its context. Antigen unknown. Random hexamers were used to reverse transcribe the RNA input (about 0.5 to 1 ug). By means of immunoSEQ multiplex PCR, TCR beta CDR3 spanning 54 Vbeta and 13 Jbeta underwent amplification. TCRdb passed the immunoSEQ multiplex PCR reads through MiXCR, listing each CDR3 protein once. The table lists some 120,000 distinct CDR3 sequences, around 94% of them singletons. The sample is drawn from a study of CD8 T cells in Susac syndrome. Whole-study results and caveats: As the study acknowledged, the number of individuals who were part of its TCR sequencing and HLA analysis was relatively small.

Trimming took 8 bases from V and 4 from J, leaving 18 bases between them. CDR3 size: 14 residues. Germline CDR1 is MNHEY and CDR2 is SVGEGT. Negative isolation yielded CD4+ and CD8+ T cells, and FACS enriched TEMRA cells. Specimen: CD4+ T cells from PBMCs. The clonotype originates from a human donor with multiple sclerosis. The rearrangement uses TRBV6-2 or TRBV6-3 and TRBJ2-7; D is undetermined. The CDR3 nucleotides are TGTGCCAGCTTCCCGGGCCCTTACTCTTACGAGCAGTACTTC. Translating it yields CASFPGPYSYEQYF.